This T cell receptor beta chain derives from a study of T cells in Graves' hyperthyroidism and ophthalmopathy. The TCR beta CDR3 regions underwent amplification using RNA transcripts as the source. Primed by the HTBI set, a first-round RT-PCR was run on the TCR CDR3. Using its own MiXCR run on the multiplex PCR reads, TCRdb lists one record per CDR3 protein. The table has 600,000 or so distinct CDR3 sequences, 15% to 20% seen once; the top ten hold about 3.8%. Germline CDR1 reads SGDLS; CDR2 reads YYNGEE. The CDR3 runs to 13 residues. V was pared by 6 bases and J by 1 base, with 10 bases between. This clonotype was counted only a few times.

This sequence was found in a woman aged 25 to 39 with Graves' hyperthyroidism. This chain connects TRBV9 to TRBJ1-2; no clear D. Specimen: blood. CDR3 in amino acids: CASNDGRNYGYTF. CDR3 nucleotide sequence: TGTGCCAGCAACGATGGACGTAACTATGGCTACACCTTC.